This TCR beta chain stems from a study of metastatic and nonmetastatic thyroid tumors (dated by TCRdb to 2020 to 2021). Looking at the study overall: Repertoires from peripheral blood and from tumor or nodule tissue samples of malignant and benign thyroid patients were compared.

With respect to this clone: The antigen it recognizes is unknown. No much larger clone exists at a distance of one base, and base qualities are not known.

Findings and caveats that apply to the study as a whole: TCR beta diversity was reported as significantly higher in malignant tumors than in benign nodules, in both blood and tumor samples.

Library prep was done by PCR. The sequencer was an Illumina HiSeq 4000. High-throughput sequencing was used to profile the TCR beta-chain CDR3 region of each patient. The authors processed their data as follows. The researchers built a classifier to tell apart papillary thyroid cancer patients with distant metastasis, based on CDR3 differences among clinicopathological groups. The Shannon index was used to measure repertoire diversity, and the Morisita-Horn index was used to measure how similar tumor and blood repertoires were. The public sequencing data were trimmed at Q25 with fastp and processed into clonotypes with MiXCR by TCRdb, which kept only in-frame beta chains. TCRdb's processing, not the study's, gives the V and J calls here. The sample data list 20,000 to 25,000 clones, and 36% of these were observed just once. Of the sample, roughly 20% is held by the ten largest clones. None of the patients had been given any treatment before thyroid surgery. Using T-cell receptor beta sequencing, the researchers looked back retrospectively at clinical samples from patients, gathered between about 2012 and 2018.

From the cysteine up to the phenylalanine, the CDR3 has a length of 13 residues. Here the CDR3 DNA is all that survives: 39 bases in frame from base 1. Between the V and J ends, shortened by 0 bases and 8 bases respectively, the junction contains 11 bases. CDR1 and CDR2, per the germline V gene (reference sequence), are GTSNPN and SVGIG. This chain joins TRBV30 to TRBJ1-3; no D gene can be assigned with confidence. Specimen: blood. This TCR derives from a male donor with papillary thyroid cancer or a benign thyroid nodule (not recorded which). Some clones in this sample may be carry-over from other donors' samples. The CDR3 in this case is CAWSVGREDTIYF. The nucleotide sequence is TGTGCCTGGAGTGTGGGTCGGGAAGACACCATATATTTT.